This is a list of T cell receptor beta chains from one sample in a study of CD8+CD57+ T cells in acquired aplastic anemia. One entry per CDR3 protein, called by TCRdb with MiXCR from the reads. The sample records 160,000 or so distinct CDR3 sequences, around 47% being singletons. Sequenced: sorted CD4+, CD8+, or CD8+CD57+ T cells (not recorded which) from PBMCs. The origin of the receptors is a human donor with aplastic anemia. The CDR3 runs from the conserved cysteine through the conserved F or W. The D gene is left open where the match is weak. Clone size is given for some rows only: seen once, a few or many times, or a class if the clone is expanded.

clone size: .
V gene: TRBV7-6
J gene: TRBJ2-7
D gene: .
CDR3 protein: CASSLVGIADYEQYF
CDR3 DNA: TGTGCCAGCAGCTTAGTCGGCATTGCCGATTACGAGCAGTACTTC

clone size: many
V gene: TRBV24-1
J gene: TRBJ1-1
D gene: .
CDR3 protein: CATSDAGTDNTEAFF
CDR3 DNA: TGTGCCACCAGTGATGCCGGGACGGACAACACTGAAGCTTTCTTT

clone size: few
V gene: TRBV7-6
J gene: TRBJ2-7
D gene: .
CDR3 protein: CASGGAARTGEQYF
CDR3 DNA: TGTGCCAGCGGAGGCGCAGCGAGGACGGGGGAGCAGTACTTC

clone size: .
V gene: TRBV5-6
J gene: TRBJ2-1
D gene: TRBD2
CDR3 protein: CVSSIAGADEQFF
CDR3 DNA: TGTGTCAGCAGCATAGCGGGGGCCGATGAGCAGTTCTTC

clone size: .
V gene: TRBV7-8
J gene: TRBJ2-3
D gene: TRBD1
CDR3 protein: CASSSGQGWGDTQYF
CDR3 DNA: TGTGCCAGCAGCTCAGGACAGGGATGGGGAGATACGCAGTATTTT

clone size: .
V gene: TRBV15
J gene: TRBJ2-7
D gene: .
CDR3 protein: CATRDGGLYEQYF
CDR3 DNA: TGTGCCACCAGAGACGGAGGGCTCTACGAGCAGTACTTC

clone size: many
V gene: TRBV7-2
J gene: TRBJ2-7
D gene: TRBD2
CDR3 protein: CASSVERGPTYEQYF
CDR3 DNA: TGTGCCAGCAGCGTTGAGCGGGGGCCCACCTACGAGCAGTACTTC

clone size: .
V gene: TRBV12-3/TRBV12-4
J gene: TRBJ2-3
D gene: TRBD2
CDR3 protein: CASSFSGRSTDTQYF
CDR3 DNA: TGTGCCAGCAGTTTTAGCGGGCGAAGCACAGATACGCAGTATTTT

clone size: few
V gene: TRBV15
J gene: TRBJ2-5
D gene: .
CDR3 protein: CATSRDRRLVNTQYF
CDR3 DNA: TGTGCCACCAGCAGAGATAGGAGACTAGTGAACACCCAGTACTTC

clone size: .
V gene: TRBV15
J gene: TRBJ1-1
D gene: TRBD1
CDR3 protein: CATSRPTGSNTEAFF
CDR3 DNA: TGTGCCACCAGCAGACCGACAGGGTCGAACACTGAAGCTTTCTTT

clone size: .
V gene: TRBV20-1
J gene: TRBJ1-1
D gene: .
CDR3 protein: CSARDGKGSTEAFF
CDR3 DNA: TGCAGTGCTAGAGATGGAAAGGGGAGCACTGAAGCTTTCTTT

clone size: many
V gene: TRBV5-1
J gene: TRBJ1-2
D gene: .
CDR3 protein: CASSVGINGDYGYTF
CDR3 DNA: TGCGCCAGCAGCGTGGGAATTAATGGGGACTATGGCTACACCTTC

clone size: .
V gene: TRBV15
J gene: TRBJ2-3
D gene: .
CDR3 protein: CATSSPAGTQYF
CDR3 DNA: TGTGCCACCAGCTCCCCCGCCGGTACGCAGTATTTT

clone size: many
V gene: TRBV11-2
J gene: TRBJ1-2
D gene: TRBD1
CDR3 protein: CASSPRQGAIYGYTF
CDR3 DNA: TGTGCCAGCAGCCCCCGACAGGGGGCCATCTATGGCTACACCTTC

clone size: .
V gene: TRBV20-1
J gene: TRBJ1-6
D gene: .
CDR3 protein: CSASLEVAYNSPLHF
CDR3 DNA: TGCAGTGCTAGTTTGGAGGTGGCCTATAATTCACCCCTCCACTTT

clone size: .
V gene: TRBV6-6
J gene: TRBJ2-7
D gene: .
CDR3 protein: CASSETGILLEQYF
CDR3 DNA: TGTGCCAGCAGTGAGACGGGGATCCTCCTCGAGCAGTACTTC

clone size: many
V gene: TRBV20-1
J gene: TRBJ1-2
D gene: .
CDR3 protein: CSARRAVGAGYGYTF
CDR3 DNA: TGCAGTGCTAGGAGGGCGGTAGGGGCGGGCTATGGCTACACCTTC

clone size: many
V gene: TRBV12-3/TRBV12-4
J gene: TRBJ2-3
D gene: TRBD1
CDR3 protein: CASSYPQGQGPDTQYF
CDR3 DNA: TGTGCCAGCAGTTACCCCCAGGGACAGGGTCCAGATACGCAGTATTTT

clone size: .
V gene: TRBV24-1
J gene: TRBJ1-2
D gene: .
CDR3 protein: CATSGAGDGYGYTF
CDR3 DNA: TGTGCCACCAGTGGTGCGGGTGACGGTTATGGCTACACCTTC

clone size: .
V gene: TRBV2
J gene: TRBJ2-7
D gene: TRBD2
CDR3 protein: CASSQGLADYEQYF
CDR3 DNA: TGTGCCAGCAGTCAGGGACTAGCCGACTACGAGCAGTACTTC

clone size: .
V gene: TRBV11-1
J gene: TRBJ2-7
D gene: TRBD2
CDR3 protein: CASSSAPTSGSSEQYF
CDR3 DNA: TGCGCCAGCAGCTCCGCCCCCACTAGCGGGAGCAGTGAGCAGTACTTC

clone size: .
V gene: TRBV20-1
J gene: TRBJ2-7
D gene: .
CDR3 protein: CSANTGRSYEQYF
CDR3 DNA: TGCAGTGCTAACACGGGTAGATCCTACGAGCAGTACTTC

clone size: .
V gene: TRBV7-2
J gene: TRBJ2-5
D gene: .
CDR3 protein: CASSLMRETQYF
CDR3 DNA: TGTGCCAGCAGCTTAATGAGGGAGACCCAGTACTTC

clone size: .
V gene: TRBV7-9
J gene: TRBJ1-6
D gene: TRBD1
CDR3 protein: CASSWGQGGSPLHF
CDR3 DNA: TGTGCCAGCAGCTGGGGACAGGGCGGCTCACCCCTCCACTTT

clone size: once
V gene: TRBV29-1
J gene: TRBJ2-1
D gene: .
CDR3 protein: CSVDPPGSEQFF
CDR3 DNA: TGCAGCGTTGACCCCCCCGGCAGTGAGCAGTTCTTC

clone size: .
V gene: TRBV25-1
J gene: TRBJ2-7
D gene: .
CDR3 protein: CASSEWATGSYEQYF
CDR3 DNA: TGTGCCAGCAGTGAATGGGCCACAGGGTCCTACGAGCAGTACTTC

clone size: once
V gene: TRBV19
J gene: TRBJ2-5
D gene: .
CDR3 protein: CASSLGFGETQYF
CDR3 DNA: TGTGCCAGTAGTCTAGGCTTTGGGGAGACCCAGTACTTC

clone size: .
V gene: TRBV25-1
J gene: TRBJ1-1
D gene: TRBD1
CDR3 protein: CASSEGFVAGGGREAFF
CDR3 DNA: TGTGCCAGCAGTGAGGGATTTGTGGCAGGGGGAGGTCGGGAAGCTTTCTTT

clone size: .
V gene: TRBV15
J gene: TRBJ2-2
D gene: .
CDR3 protein: CATGKNTGELFF
CDR3 DNA: TGTGCCACCGGGAAGAACACCGGGGAGCTGTTTTTT

clone size: .
V gene: TRBV15
J gene: TRBJ1-4
D gene: TRBD1
CDR3 protein: CATSRDGQGGEKLFF
CDR3 DNA: TGTGCCACCAGCAGAGATGGACAGGGAGGTGAAAAACTGTTTTTT

clone size: .
V gene: TRBV2
J gene: TRBJ2-5
D gene: .
CDR3 protein: CATSREREETQCF
CDR3 DNA: TGTGCCACCTCCCGTGAGCGCGAAGAGACCCAGTGCTTC

clone size: .
V gene: TRBV29-1
J gene: TRBJ2-5
D gene: .
CDR3 protein: CSVDWQGSGETQYF
CDR3 DNA: TGCAGCGTTGATTGGCAGGGCTCGGGGGAGACCCAGTACTTC

clone size: many
V gene: TRBV7-6
J gene: TRBJ2-5
D gene: .
CDR3 protein: CASSLELSGAGETQYF
CDR3 DNA: TGTGCCAGCAGCTTGGAACTTTCGGGGGCGGGGGAGACCCAGTACTTC

clone size: many
V gene: TRBV6-1
J gene: TRBJ1-2
D gene: .
CDR3 protein: CASSEFRVGYTF
CDR3 DNA: TGTGCCAGCAGTGAATTTAGGGTCGGCTACACCTTC

clone size: many
V gene: TRBV15
J gene: TRBJ1-4
D gene: .
CDR3 protein: CATSRGERTNEKLFF
CDR3 DNA: TGTGCCACCAGCAGAGGTGAACGGACTAATGAAAAACTGTTTTTT

clone size: once
V gene: TRBV29-1
J gene: TRBJ2-5
D gene: TRBD1
CDR3 protein: CSVGQGQETQYF
CDR3 DNA: TGCAGCGTTGGACAGGGGCAAGAGACCCAGTACTTC

clone size: few
V gene: TRBV30
J gene: TRBJ1-5
D gene: .
CDR3 protein: CAWSVLGNQPQHF
CDR3 DNA: TGTGCCTGGAGTGTACTGGGGAATCAGCCCCAGCATTTT

clone size: .
V gene: TRBV27
J gene: TRBJ2-1
D gene: .
CDR3 protein: CASSLSRDNYNEQFF
CDR3 DNA: TGTGCCAGCAGTTTATCGCGGGACAACTACAATGAGCAGTTCTTC

clone size: many
V gene: TRBV12-3/TRBV12-4
J gene: TRBJ1-2
D gene: TRBD1
CDR3 protein: CASTPGTDYGYTF
CDR3 DNA: TGTGCCAGCACCCCCGGGACAGATTATGGCTACACCTTC

clone size: few
V gene: TRBV2
J gene: TRBJ2-1
D gene: .
CDR3 protein: CASSSSGAGEQFF
CDR3 DNA: TGTGCCAGCAGTTCCTCGGGGGCCGGTGAGCAGTTCTTC

clone size: .
V gene: TRBV20-1
J gene: TRBJ1-1
D gene: TRBD1
CDR3 protein: CRARERRGQGDTEAFF
CDR3 DNA: TGCAGGGCTAGAGAACGGCGAGGACAGGGAGACACTGAAGCTTTCTTT

clone size: few
V gene: TRBV7-9
J gene: TRBJ2-3
D gene: .
CDR3 protein: CASSLGRDTQYF
CDR3 DNA: TGTGCCAGCAGTTTGGGGCGTGATACGCAGTATTTT

clone size: few
V gene: TRBV19
J gene: TRBJ1-1
D gene: TRBD1
CDR3 protein: CASSSSGGNTEAFF
CDR3 DNA: TGTGCCAGTAGTTCCTCAGGGGGGAACACTGAAGCTTTCTTT

clone size: .
V gene: TRBV11-2
J gene: TRBJ2-3
D gene: .
CDR3 protein: CASSLRLGERDTQYF
CDR3 DNA: TGTGCCAGCAGCCTACGACTAGGGGAACGAGATACGCAGTATTTT

clone size: many
V gene: TRBV5-4
J gene: TRBJ2-5
D gene: .
CDR3 protein: CASSPWGAWETQYF
CDR3 DNA: TGTGCCAGCAGCCCTTGGGGGGCGTGGGAGACCCAGTACTTC

clone size: many
V gene: TRBV2
J gene: TRBJ2-1
D gene: TRBD1
CDR3 protein: CASSGDRVGDNEQFF
CDR3 DNA: TGTGCCAGCAGTGGGGACAGGGTAGGGGACAATGAGCAGTTCTTC

clone size: many
V gene: TRBV4-3
J gene: TRBJ2-2
D gene: .
CDR3 protein: CASSQDWARLASGELFF
CDR3 DNA: TGCGCCAGCAGCCAAGATTGGGCTCGCCTTGCCAGCGGGGAGCTGTTTTTT

clone size: many
V gene: TRBV6-1
J gene: TRBJ1-1
D gene: .
CDR3 protein: CASRTGTEAFF
CDR3 DNA: TGTGCCAGCAGGACAGGTACTGAAGCTTTCTTT

clone size: once
V gene: TRBV10-2
J gene: TRBJ2-3
D gene: TRBD1
CDR3 protein: CASRPGQGATDTQYF
CDR3 DNA: TGCGCCAGCCGTCCGGGACAGGGGGCAACAGACACGCAGTATTTT

clone size: .
V gene: TRBV10-2
J gene: TRBJ1-2
D gene: .
CDR3 protein: CASSEGQGRNYGYTF
CDR3 DNA: TGCGCCAGCAGTGAGGGTCAGGGGAGGAACTATGGCTACACCTTC

clone size: many
V gene: TRBV5-8
J gene: TRBJ1-1
D gene: TRBD1
CDR3 protein: CASLTGVTEAFF
CDR3 DNA: TGTGCCAGCCTAACAGGGGTAACTGAAGCTTTCTTT

clone size: many
V gene: TRBV5-4
J gene: TRBJ1-2
D gene: TRBD1
CDR3 protein: CASKRDRAADGYTF
CDR3 DNA: TGTGCCAGCAAGAGGGACAGGGCTGCGGACGGCTACACCTTC